A single sample is the source of the 20 T cell receptor beta chains below, sequenced in a study of molecular identifiers for immune sequencing clone quantification (dated by TCRdb to 2016 to 2018). To prepare the library, PCR was applied. TCRdb names Illumina MiSeq as the instrument used. In-frame beta chains were kept once TCRdb had trimmed the public reads at Q25 with fastp and called clones with MiXCR. Rows with one shared CDR3 protein collapse into an entry with the most common genes and DNA. Recorded for this sample are about 39,000 distinct CDR3 sequences; roughly 18% of them occurred a single time. Less than 8.5% of the sample is in the top ten clones. The specimen sequenced was naive CD8+ T cells from blood, with Jurkat cell RNA spiked in. This sample's cell subset or site label indicates: FACS-sorted CD8+CD4-CCR7+CD45RA+ naive T cells. The receptor set was obtained from a human donor in good health. Some libraries in this study had Jurkat cell RNA spiked in.

A few counts support this clonotype. The chain recombines TRBV6-1 with TRBJ2-5; 11 bases map to TRBD2. From germline, CDR1 is MNHNS and CDR2 SASEGT. With 4 bases clipped from V and 2 bases from J, the junction kept 3 bases outside the gene matches. The CDR3 is 15 amino acids. The CDR3 DNA sequence: TGTGCCAGCAGTGGGGGACTAGCGGCTCAAGAGACCCAGTACTTC. The encoded protein is CASSGGLAAQETQYF.

The J gene is TRBJ2-1, the V gene TRBV7-2; D unresolved. Trimming removed 5 bases at V and 5 bases at J, with 10 bases between. The length of the CDR3 is 13 residues. Germline lookup yields CDR1 SGHTA and CDR2 FQGNSA. The CDR3 DNA follows: TGTGCCAGCAGCCCACCGCCCAACAATGAGCAGTTCTTC. This translates into CASSPPPNNEQFF.

This clonotype has a count of ten or more. The chain carries TRBV5-1 and TRBJ2-7, with D possibly being TRBD2 (6 bases). The germline V and J ends were trimmed by 4 bases and 3 bases, with 11 bases remaining between them. This CDR3 spans 13 amino acids. Germline loops: CDR1 SGHRS, CDR2 YFSETQ. CDR3 loop: CASSPGSGYEQYF. The CDR3 DNA is TGCGCCAGCAGCCCAGGTAGCGGCTACGAGCAGTACTTC.

V gene TRBV28 combines with J gene TRBJ2-6; D remains unclear. CDR3 length equals 15 residues. Germline lookup yields CDR1 MDHEN and CDR2 SYDVKM. V was cut by 3 bases and J by 0 bases, with 6 bases left in between. Here the CDR3 reads CASSFPGSGANVLTF. DNA for the CDR3: TGTGCCAGCAGTTTTCCGGGCTCTGGGGCCAACGTCCTGACTTTC.

The chain couples TRBV12-3 or TRBV12-4 to TRBJ2-3; 10 bases are shared with TRBD1. V dropped 7 bases and J dropped 4; count of bases not matched to a gene: 8. This CDR3 comprises 15 residues. CDR3 loop: CASINPGQGSDTQYF. DNA for the CDR3: TGTGCCAGCATCAACCCGGGACAGGGGTCAGATACGCAGTATTTT.

This chain links TRBV4-3 with TRBJ2-2; 10 bases are a match to TRBD1. The CDR3 spans 15 residues. Trimming removed 7 bases from V and 5 bases from J; junction bases left unmatched: 7. Per germline, CDR1 LGHNA and CDR2 YSLEER. This CDR3 reads CASTPGQGPTGELFF. DNA of the CDR3: TGCGCCAGCACCCCGGGACAGGGGCCGACCGGGGAGCTGTTTTTT.

For this clonotype: A clone one base away is much larger, so this may be a read error. The chain combines TRBV7-9 with TRBJ1-4; unclear D gene. Germline V lookup: CDR1 SEHNR, CDR2 FQNEAQ (reference sequence). The CDR3 is 15 amino acids. DNA of the CDR3: TGTGCCAGCAGCTTAGCGCCAACTACAATCGAAAGACTGTTTTTT. It codes for CASSLAPTTIERLFF.

This clonotype was seen more than once but under ten times. V and J are TRBV6-5 and TRBJ1-1; TRBD1 matches 9 bases. The ends lost 5 bases at V and 5 bases at J; junction bases unmatched: 6. CDR3 length equals 14 residues. Germline CDR1 is MNHEY and CDR2 is SVGAGI. CDR3 protein: CASSGGQGGTEAFF. CDR3 nucleotides: TGTGCCAGCAGTGGGGGACAGGGTGGAACTGAAGCTTTCTTT.

The chain has TRBV6-5 and TRBJ1-5; possible D gene TRBD1, 6 bases. V was shortened by 4 bases and J by 0 bases, with 16 bases between the two germline ends. Per the germline V gene, CDR1 is MNHEY and CDR2 is SVGAGI. The CDR3 is 17 amino acids. The CDR3 DNA reads TGTGCCAGCAGTTCGGTTTCCCAGGGGTATAGCAATCAGCCCCAGCATTTT. It encodes CASSSVSQGYSNQPQHF.

This clonotype appeared many times. The chain employs TRBV9 and TRBJ2-7; the D gene is possibly TRBD1 (6 bases). V lost 4 bases and J lost 0, with 11 bases in between. The length of the CDR3 is 14 residues. CDR1 is SGDLS, CDR2 YYNGEE, per germline. The CDR3 DNA follows: TGTGCCAGCAGCCCCCACAGGGTCTCCTACGAGCAGTACTTC. Residues: CASSPHRVSYEQYF. Variable domain in full (rest from reference TRBV9 and TRBJ2-7): DSGVTQTPKHLITATGQRVTLRCSPRSGDLSVYWYQQSLDQGLQFLIQYYNGEERAKGNILERFSAQQFPDLHSELNLSSLELGDSALYFCASSPHRVSYEQYFGPGTRLTVT.

This clonotype has ten or more counts. The chain recombines TRBV4-3 with TRBJ2-2; D not resolved. The V gene lost 0 bases and the J gene lost 7 bases, with 12 bases spanning the gap. The CDR3 contains 15 residues. The germline V gene has CDR1 LGHNA and CDR2 YSLEER. The CDR3 sequence: CASSQDTQFDGELFF. The CDR3 DNA follows: TGCGCCAGCAGCCAAGATACCCAGTTTGACGGGGAGCTGTTTTTT.

In its sample, this clonotype was seen many times. The chain joins TRBV19 to TRBJ2-1; D unresolved. Germline lookup yields CDR1 LNHDA and CDR2 SQIVND (reference sequence). V gave up 3 bases and J gave up 0 bases, with 9 bases separating them. The CDR3 runs 15 residues. CDR3 DNA sequence: TGTGCCAGTAGTATTCAGGATAGCTCCTACAATGAGCAGTTCTTC. It specifies CASSIQDSSYNEQFF. The full variable domain, rest sourced from reference TRBV19 and TRBJ2-1, is DGGITQSPKYLFRKEGQNVTLSCEQNLNHDAMYWYRQDPGQGLRLIYYSQIVNDFQKGDIAEGYSVSREKKESFPLTVTSAQKNPTAFYLCASSIQDSSYNEQFFGPGTRLTVL.

This clonotype has ten or more counts. The chain recombines TRBV14 with TRBJ2-2; no clear D. CDR3 length: 13 residues. Germline V gene lookup returns CDR1 SGHDN and CDR2 FVKESK. Between the trimmed V and J ends, which lost 4 bases and 2 bases, there was a span of 5 bases. As DNA, the CDR3 is TGTGCCAGCAGCCCTATTAACACCGGGGAGCTGTTTTTT. As protein: CASSPINTGELFF. Full variable domain (missing parts from reference TRBV14 and TRBJ2-2): EAGVTQFPSHSVIEKGQTVTLRCDPISGHDNLYWYRRVMGKEIKFLLHFVKESKQDESGMPNNRFLAERTGGTYSTLKVQPAELEDSGVYFCASSPINTGELFFGEGSRLTVL.

This clonotype was picked up many times. V is TRBV20-1 and J is TRBJ2-7; D is unclear. This CDR3 spans 11 amino acids. Germline lookup yields CDR1 DFQATT and CDR2 SNEGSKA (reference sequence). Trimming removed 5 bases at V and 3 bases at J, with 8 bases between. CDR3 sequence: CSASENYEQYF. The CDR3 DNA sequence: TGCAGTGCTTCCGAGAACTACGAGCAGTACTTC.

The chain joins TRBV28 to TRBJ2-7, with D perhaps matching TRBD1 (6 bases). Germline V gene sequence: CDR1 MDHEN, CDR2 SYDVKM. The V end was cut by 2 bases, the J end by 8 bases, with 16 bases between. This CDR3 region has 14 residues. CDR3 in DNA: TGTGCCAGCAGTTTAACCGCGAGGGGGACAAAGCAGTACTTC. It translates to CASSLTARGTKQYF.

In regard to this clonotype: It may be a read error: a sequence one base away is much more abundant. The chain is built from TRBV28 and TRBJ1-2; possible D gene TRBD1, 5 bases. The CDR3 is 13 amino acids. Germline V CDR1 and CDR2: MDHEN, SYDVKM. Here the CDR3 reads CASSFGTVYGCTF. CDR3 DNA: TGTGCCAGCAGTTTTGGGACGGTCTATGGCTGCACATTC.

The table lists this clonotype with a few counts. The chain recombines TRBV4-1 with TRBJ2-1, with D possibly TRBD1 on 6 matching bases. The V and J ends lost 2 bases and 8 bases respectively, with 10 bases between them. CDR1 is MGHRA and CDR2 is YSYEKL in the germline V gene. This CDR3 is 13 amino acids long. This chain's CDR3 is CASSQTGWDEQFF. The CDR3 DNA sequence: TGCGCCAGCAGCCAAACAGGGTGGGATGAGCAGTTCTTC.

This clonotype is medium-sized. In DNA form, the CDR3 reads TGCGCCAGCAGCCAAGCCGGGACAAGCTCCTACGAGCAGTACTTC. Its translation is CASSQAGTSSYEQYF. The chain is built from TRBV4-1 and TRBJ2-7, with D perhaps matching TRBD1 (6 bases). V was clipped by 1 base and J by 0 bases, with 10 bases between them. The CDR3 runs to 15 residues. Per germline, CDR1 MGHRA and CDR2 YSYEKL.

This clonotype was observed a few times. This sequence joins TRBV4-3 and TRBJ2-1; D not certain. CDR1 LGHNA and CDR2 YSLEER come from the germline V gene. This CDR3 region has 15 residues. Trimming took off 2 bases at V and 4 bases at J, with 12 bases between the two ends. The CDR3 region has the DNA TGCGCCAGCAGCCAAACAAGCGAAGTGTACAATGAGCAGTTCTTC. Amino acid sequence: CASSQTSEVYNEQFF.

About this clonotype itself: A read error is possible here, since a much larger clone lies one base away. The chain couples TRBV7-2 to TRBJ2-3; 11 nucleotides match TRBD2. This CDR3 comprises 17 residues. Germline V gene data show CDR1 as SGHTA and CDR2 as FQGNSA. In DNA form, the CDR3 reads TGTGCCAGCAGCTTTTCGTGGCTAGCGGGAGGAACAGATAGGCAGTATTTT. This sequence encodes CASSFSWLAGGTDRQYF.